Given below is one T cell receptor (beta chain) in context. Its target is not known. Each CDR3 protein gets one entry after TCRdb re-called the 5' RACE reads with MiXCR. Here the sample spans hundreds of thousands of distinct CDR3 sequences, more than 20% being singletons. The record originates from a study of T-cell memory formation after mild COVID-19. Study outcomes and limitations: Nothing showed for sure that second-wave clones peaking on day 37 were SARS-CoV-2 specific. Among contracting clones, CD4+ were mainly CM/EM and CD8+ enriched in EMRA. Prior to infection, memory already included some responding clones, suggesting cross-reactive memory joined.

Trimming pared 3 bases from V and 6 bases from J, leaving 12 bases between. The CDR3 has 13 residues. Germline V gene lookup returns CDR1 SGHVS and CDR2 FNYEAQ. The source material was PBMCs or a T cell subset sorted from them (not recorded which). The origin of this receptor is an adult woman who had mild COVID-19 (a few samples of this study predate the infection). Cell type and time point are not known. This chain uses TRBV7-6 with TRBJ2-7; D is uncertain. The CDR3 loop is CASSLPPLGEQYF. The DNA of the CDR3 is TGTGCCAGCAGCTTGCCTCCCCTAGGCGAGCAGTACTTC.